Given below is one T cell receptor beta chain in context. Its specificity is not known. A junction boundary mismatches the germline segment, possibly from a read error. Germline V gene data show CDR1 as MGHDK and CDR2 as SYGVNS. The CDR3 spans 14 residues. With 60 Vbeta and 13 Jbeta primers, the PCR was carried out. TCRdb's copy holds only in-frame clones and misses some; the assay was immunoSEQ multiplex PCR. Found here are about 160,000 clones, 70% to 90% of them singletons; the top ten hold more than 2%. All the people who gave samples were healthy bone marrow donors. This specimen belongs to a study of cytomegalovirus exposure and HLA in healthy donors. Broader study findings: V segments that were indistinguishable, TRBV6-2 and TRBV6-3 among them, were omitted from analysis. Beyond CMV serostatus, there was no information to go on about immune exposure.

The chain joins TRBV25-1 to TRBJ1-2, with D perhaps TRBD1 (5 bases). The sequence was collected from a man younger than 30 in good health and CMV-seropositive. Sequencing was carried out using PBMCs. The CDR3 bases are TGTACCAGCAGTGAATCAGGGAGCGGGAGGGGCTACACCTTC. This sequence encodes CTSSESGSGRGYTF.